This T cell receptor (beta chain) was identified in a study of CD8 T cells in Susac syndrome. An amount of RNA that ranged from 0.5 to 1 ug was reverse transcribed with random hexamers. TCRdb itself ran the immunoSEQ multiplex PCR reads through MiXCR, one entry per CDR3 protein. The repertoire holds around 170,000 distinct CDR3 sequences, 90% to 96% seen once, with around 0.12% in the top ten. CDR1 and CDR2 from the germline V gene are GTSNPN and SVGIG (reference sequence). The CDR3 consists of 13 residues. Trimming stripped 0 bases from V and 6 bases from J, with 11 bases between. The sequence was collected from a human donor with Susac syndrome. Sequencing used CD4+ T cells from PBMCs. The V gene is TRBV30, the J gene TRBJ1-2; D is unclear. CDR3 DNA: TGTGCCTGGAGTGTTGTGGCGTACGATGGCTACACCTTC. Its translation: CAWSVVAYDGYTF.